A selection of T cell receptor beta chains follows, all from one sample in a study of blood T cell repertoires in COVID-19. The method was immunoSEQ multiplex PCR; TCRdb's version includes in-frame clones alone and lacks a portion of them. The sample contains hundreds of thousands of clones, roughly 88% of which appear only once. The sequenced sample consisted of peripheral blood. The source of these receptors is a woman under 40 with active or convalescent COVID-19. Both conserved end residues are part of each CDR3. D genes are given only for firm matches. Clone size is stated in some rows and not others, as once, few, many or a class when expanded.

V gene	clone size	J gene	D gene	CDR3 protein	CDR3 DNA
TRBV9	-	TRBJ2-7	TRBD2	CASSVGDRLAGSYEQYF	TGTGCCAGCAGCGTGGGCGATCGACTAGCGGGCTCCTACGAGCAGTACTTC
TRBV9	-	TRBJ2-1	TRBD2	CASSVGLAGDNEQFF	TGTGCCAGCAGCGTAGGACTAGCGGGGGACAATGAGCAGTTCTTC
TRBV9	-	TRBJ2-6	TRBD1	CASSAGTGRSGANVLTF	TGTGCCAGCAGCGCCGGGACAGGGCGCTCTGGGGCCAACGTCCTGACTTTC
TRBV6-6	-	TRBJ2-3	-	CATMPGVTDTQYF	TGTGCCACCATGCCCGGGGTCACAGATACGCAGTATTTT
TRBV4-1	-	TRBJ2-5	-	CASSQDRRETQYF	TGCGCCAGCAGCCAAGATCGGAGGGAGACCCAGTACTTC
TRBV2	-	TRBJ2-4	-	CASSEPPPGAKNIQYF	TGTGCCAGCAGTGAGCCACCCCCGGGGGCCAAAAACATTCAGTACTTC
TRBV27	-	TRBJ1-2	TRBD1	CASSYRGANYGYTF	TGTGCCAGCAGCTACAGGGGAGCTAACTATGGCTACACCTTC
TRBV11-3	-	TRBJ1-1	-	CASSLWGGQTEAFF	TGTGCCAGCAGCTTATGGGGTGGACAAACTGAAGCTTTCTTT
TRBV5-1	-	TRBJ2-3	TRBD1	CASSLPRQGFTDTQYF	TGCGCCAGCAGCCTCCCCCGACAGGGATTCACAGATACGCAGTATTTT
TRBV18	-	TRBJ2-3	TRBD2	CASLTSGTDTQYF	TGTGCCAGCCTGACTAGCGGCACAGATACGCAGTATTTT
TRBV5-1	-	TRBJ1-2	-	CASSLDRGYGYTF	TGCGCCAGCAGCTTGGACAGAGGGTATGGCTACACCTTC
TRBV4-1	-	TRBJ1-4	-	CASSQASATNEKLFF	TGCGCCAGCAGCCAAGCCAGTGCAACTAATGAAAAACTGTTTTTT
TRBV6-1	-	TRBJ2-7	TRBD2	CASSEGGLAGVPRAYEQYF	TGTGCCAGCAGTGAAGGGGGACTAGCGGGAGTCCCCCGGGCCTACGAGCAGTACTTC
TRBV5-4	-	TRBJ1-4	TRBD1	CASSFTRQGASEKLFF	TGTGCCAGCAGCTTTACGAGACAGGGGGCGAGTGAAAAACTGTTTTTT
TRBV30	once	TRBJ1-5	-	CAWSQFTAGFGPQHF	TGTGCCTGGAGCCAATTCACGGCAGGGTTCGGGCCCCAGCATTTT
TRBV10-3	-	TRBJ2-3	TRBD2	CAISGGGAPTDTQYF	TGTGCCATCAGCGGCGGGGGGGCCCCTACTGATACGCAGTATTTT
TRBV4-1	-	TRBJ2-7	-	CASSQDYAESYEQYF	TGCGCCAGCAGCCAAGATTACGCTGAGTCCTACGAGCAGTACTTC
TRBV6-5	-	TRBJ1-1	TRBD1	CASTIGTDNTEAFF	TGTGCCAGCACAATCGGGACAGATAACACTGAAGCTTTCTTT
TRBV29-1	-	TRBJ1-2	-	CSVQNYGYTF	TGCAGCGTTCAAAACTATGGCTACACCTTC
TRBV7-9	-	TRBJ1-6	-	CASSYTGSNRSPLHF	TGTGCCAGCAGCTACACGGGGTCTAATCGGTCACCCCTCCACTTT
TRBV6-6	-	TRBJ1-1	TRBD1	CASSYPDRPGATEAFF	TGTGCCAGCAGTTACCCGGACAGGCCGGGGGCCACTGAAGCTTTCTTT
TRBV5-1	-	TRBJ2-3	-	CASSPITGRADTQYF	TGCGCCAGCAGCCCTATTACAGGGAGGGCGGATACGCAGTATTTT
TRBV19	-	TRBJ2-2	TRBD1	CASSPGQGGLNTGELFF	TGCGCCAGTAGTCCGGGACAGGGGGGATTGAACACCGGGGAGCTGTTTTTT
TRBV30	-	TRBJ2-1	TRBD2	CAWSVRLAGNEQFF	TGTGCCTGGAGTGTACGTCTAGCGGGGAATGAGCAGTTCTTC
TRBV15	-	TRBJ1-4	-	CATSRDRDTLNEKLFF	TGTGCCACCAGCAGAGATCGGGACACCCTTAATGAAAAACTGTTTTTT
TRBV5-1	-	TRBJ2-5	-	CASSRGGDPTQETQYF	TGCGCCAGCAGCCGTGGAGGGGACCCGACCCAAGAGACCCAGTACTTC
TRBV9	-	TRBJ1-1	-	CASSVEGTVGTEAFF	TGTGCCAGCAGCGTAGAAGGGACTGTAGGCACTGAAGCTTTCTTT
TRBV9	-	TRBJ2-7	TRBD2	CASSVAASGSYEQYF	TGTGCCAGCAGCGTAGCTGCTAGCGGGTCCTACGAGCAGTACTTC
TRBV19	few	TRBJ1-1	-	CASSIVAVNTEAFF	TGTGCCAGTAGTATTGTAGCAGTGAACACTGAAGCTTTCTTT
TRBV2	-	TRBJ1-5	-	CASSDRQGNQPQHF	TGTGCCAGCAGTGATAGACAGGGCAATCAGCCCCAGCATTTT
TRBV5-1	-	TRBJ1-3	TRBD1	CASSGGQLSGNTIYF	TGCGCCAGCAGCGGGGGACAGCTCTCTGGAAACACCATATATTTT
TRBV18	-	TRBJ2-4	-	CASSPGDLPLAKNIQYF	TGTGCCAGCTCACCAGGAGACTTACCCTTAGCCAAAAACATTCAGTACTTC
TRBV3-1/TRBV3-2	-	TRBJ1-1	TRBD1	CASSPTGGPEAFF	TGTGCCAGCAGCCCGACAGGGGGCCCTGAAGCTTTCTTT
TRBV4-1	-	TRBJ2-3	-	CASSQGTSGWSTDTQYF	TGCGCCAGCAGCCAAGGCACATCGGGGTGGAGTACAGATACGCAGTATTTT
TRBV15	-	TRBJ1-2	-	CATSRGPSKLGGGYTF	TGTGCCACCAGCAGAGGGCCGTCGAAATTAGGCGGCGGCTACACCTTC
TRBV7-2	few	TRBJ2-7	TRBD2	CASSLAGTSGGPSYEQYF	TGTGCCAGCAGCTTAGCGGGGACTAGCGGGGGGCCTAGCTACGAGCAGTACTTC
TRBV4-1	-	TRBJ1-5	-	CASSQTPVRGSNQPQHF	TGCGCCAGCAGCCAGACCCCCGTTAGAGGGAGCAATCAGCCCCAGCATTTT
TRBV4-1	many	TRBJ1-2	TRBD1	CASSQLMGQGELNYGYTF	TGCGCCAGCAGCCAATTGATGGGACAGGGGGAACTCAACTATGGCTACACCTTC
TRBV6-5	-	TRBJ1-1	TRBD1	CASSPHRGWDTEAFF	TGTGCCAGCAGTCCCCACAGGGGATGGGACACTGAAGCTTTCTTT
TRBV15	-	TRBJ1-5	-	CATRAGVDQPQHF	TGTGCCACCCGGGCGGGGGTGGATCAGCCCCAGCATTTT
TRBV29-1	-	TRBJ2-3	TRBD2	CSVEGVASGATSTDTQYF	TGCAGCGTTGAAGGGGTGGCTAGCGGGGCAACTAGCACAGATACGCAGTATTTT
TRBV2	once	TRBJ2-1	TRBD2	CASTRLAGENNEQFF	TGTGCCAGCACCCGACTAGCGGGGGAAAACAATGAGCAGTTCTTC
TRBV19	-	TRBJ2-6	-	CASRSRSGANVLTF	TGTGCCAGCCGGTCCCGCTCTGGGGCCAACGTCCTGACTTTC
TRBV27	once	TRBJ1-5	TRBD1	CASSTTGAQPQHF	TGTGCCAGCAGTACGACAGGGGCCCAGCCGCAGCATTTT
TRBV5-1	-	TRBJ1-4	TRBD1	CASSFRSPGQINEKLFF	TGCGCCAGCAGCTTCCGCAGTCCGGGACAGATAAATGAAAAACTGTTTTTT
TRBV27	-	TRBJ2-1	TRBD2	CASSLSWTSGETYNEQFF	TGTGCCAGCAGTTTATCGTGGACTAGCGGGGAAACCTACAATGAGCAGTTCTTC
TRBV5-1	few	TRBJ2-7	-	CASTWDNSYEQYF	TGCGCCAGCACCTGGGACAACTCCTACGAGCAGTACTTC
TRBV5-1	-	TRBJ1-4	-	CASSLEPGGEKLFF	TGCGCCAGCAGCTTGGAGCCAGGTGGGGAAAAACTGTTTTTT
TRBV5-4	-	TRBJ2-3	-	CASTPPGSPDTQYF	TGTGCCAGCACCCCACCGGGGAGCCCAGATACGCAGTATTTT
TRBV6-5	-	TRBJ1-6	-	CASSYEGAYNSPLHF	TGTGCCAGCAGTTACGAGGGCGCGTATAATTCACCCCTCCACTTT
TRBV7-6	-	TRBJ2-5	TRBD1	CASSSKIGTEYQETQYF	TGTGCCAGCAGCTCCAAGATCGGGACAGAGTACCAAGAGACCCAGTACTTC
TRBV6-4	-	TRBJ1-2	TRBD1	CARITSGGGDGYTF	TGTGCCAGAATAACGTCAGGGGGTGGGGATGGCTACACCTTC
TRBV7-2	-	TRBJ1-5	-	CASSLRGNQPQHF	TGTGCCAGCAGCTTAAGGGGGAATCAGCCCCAGCATTTT
TRBV2	-	TRBJ1-2	-	CASSQGVNYGYTF	TGTGCCAGCAGCCAGGGTGTCAACTATGGCTACACCTTC
TRBV19	once	TRBJ2-1	TRBD1	CASSTGGYEQFF	TGTGCCAGTTCGACAGGGGGCTATGAGCAGTTCTTC
TRBV19	-	TRBJ2-1	TRBD2	CASTPGLAENNEQFF	TGTGCCAGTACTCCTGGACTAGCGGAGAACAATGAGCAGTTCTTC
TRBV7-9	-	TRBJ1-2	TRBD1	CAMEQGADYGYTF	TGTGCCATGGAACAGGGGGCCGATTATGGCTACACCTTC
TRBV10-3	once	TRBJ2-5	TRBD1	CAISEVGQGKQETQYF	TGTGCCATCAGTGAGGTGGGACAGGGGAAACAAGAGACCCAGTACTTC
TRBV6-1	-	TRBJ2-1	TRBD2	CASSEVSLAEVIWGEQFF	TGTGCCAGCAGTGAAGTCAGTCTAGCGGAAGTCATATGGGGTGAGCAGTTCTTC